This T cell receptor (beta chain) was retrieved from a study of cytomegalovirus exposure and HLA in healthy donors (dated by TCRdb to about 2017). In the study overall: A later analysis indicated that the 120 validation repertoires were generated on the platform also employed for the approximately 700 repertoires of the first cohort. The study aimed to test whether signatures of past pathogen exposure could be identified by cataloging public T cell receptors. In addition to the first cohort of roughly 670 subjects, a separate validation cohort of approximately 130 different subjects was used. To predict cytomegalovirus infection status, the study brought together high-throughput TCR immunosequencing, statistical association of individual TCRs with disease status, and machine learning.

To prepare the library, the immunoSEQ multiplex PCR assay was applied. The published analysis was carried out like this. A statistical classification framework was built for diagnosing cytomegalovirus status from the catalog of TCR beta chain sequences. TCRdb limited this immuneACCESS table to in-frame rearrangements with V and J called. A share of clones is missing; checked studies link under half to unresolved V genes, and the rest is unexplained. V and J calls and clone size come straight from that table; D and trimming were deduced from the DNA. This sample holds more than 45,000 clones; around nine tenths were observed only once. Over 2% of the sample is held by the ten biggest clonotypes. The donors were included in the validation cohort of 120 subjects, a group kept apart from the 666-subject first cohort. Including the terminal cysteine and phenylalanine, the CDR3 comprises 14 residues. This entry keeps only the CDR3 DNA: 42 bases, framed from base 1.

General study outcomes and caveats: While some public TCRs were present in many individuals, most TCR sequences turned up only very rarely across donors. In vitro tests confirmed that a few of the cytomegalovirus-associated TCR beta chains recognize cytomegalovirus antigens. In both the original and validation cohorts, the classifier was reported to diagnose cytomegalovirus status with high specificity and sensitivity. All 130 or so repertoires were used to score co-occurrence in the validation cohort in a later analysis, because that analysis had no HLA typing for the cohort. Of the cluster scores, about 94% were above 0 in a later analysis, which found that TCRs clustered in the first cohort also tended to co-occur in the 95 to 150 validation repertoires. A total of 150 or so TCR beta chains were listed by the study as associated with cytomegalovirus. It was suggested by the authors that the approach could potentially be generalized to other disease states and immunological phenotypes.

This clone was found a few times. It has no known antigen specificity. The input lacks base qualities; no much larger clone sits a single base away. The sequencing input was PBMCs. This TCR derives from a woman aged 30 to 39 in good health and CMV-seronegative. The sequence is built from TRBV21-1 and TRBJ1-2. TRBV21-1 is classified as a pseudogene. The DNA reads TGTGCCAGCAGCATCACTGGGGGGGACGGTGGCTACACCTTC. This sequence encodes CASSITGGDGGYTF.